A selection of T cell receptor beta chains follows, all from one sample in a study of cytomegalovirus exposure and HLA in healthy donors. Generated by immunoSEQ multiplex PCR, the TCRdb table keeps only in-frame clones and is missing some. The sample holds 63,000 or so clones, roughly four fifths seen once. The sample was PBMCs. The receptor source for this set is a woman under 40 in good health and CMV-seropositive. Each CDR3 is given with its conserved first and last residue. A D gene is named only where the DNA matches it firmly. Size tells how often a clone was seen (once, few, many) or the class of an expanded clone, and some rows leave it out.

d_gene,j_gene,v_gene,abundance,CDR3nt,CDR3aa
TRBD1,TRBJ2-1,TRBV28,.,TGTGCCAGCACCAACCCGGGGACAGGGCGGGCTTTTTATGAGCAGTTCTTC,CASTNPGTGRAFYEQFF
TRBD1,TRBJ2-7,TRBV27,once,TGTGCCAGCAGTACCTCGCCCGGGACAGGGTGGTACGAGCAGTACTTC,CASSTSPGTGWYEQYF
.,TRBJ2-2,TRBV7-9,.,TGTGCCAGCAGCCCCCTTACCGGGGAGCTGTTTTTT,CASSPLTGELFF
.,TRBJ1-3,TRBV4-2,.,TGTGCCAGCAGCCAAACAGGGAATCAGGACACCATATATTTT,CASSQTGNQDTIYF
.,TRBJ2-3,TRBV5-6,.,TGTGCCAGCAGCGGACAGCGAGCAGATACGCAGTATTTT,CASSGQRADTQYF
.,TRBJ2-3,TRBV11-3,.,TGTGCCAGCAGCTTATTGGCCACAGATACGCAGTATTTT,CASSLLATDTQYF
TRBD2,TRBJ2-7,TRBV27,few,TGTGCCAGCAGTTCTTATGCCGGGACTAGCGTGTGCGAGCAGTACTTC,CASSSYAGTSVCEQYF
TRBD1,TRBJ2-6,TRBV11-2,once,TGTGCCAGCAGCTCCGCAGGGGGCGCTGGGGCCAACGTCCTGACTTTC,CASSSAGGAGANVLTF
TRBD1,TRBJ1-1,TRBV7-9,.,TGTGCCAGCAGCTCAGACAGGGTCGGGGTAGCTTTCTTT,CASSSDRVGVAFF
.,TRBJ1-2,TRBV7-8,few,TGTGCCAGCAGCTCCCCGACAGGTTGGGGCTATGGCTACACCTTC,CASSSPTGWGYGYTF
TRBD1,TRBJ1-1,TRBV6-5,.,TGTGCCAGCTGGGGGCAGGGGGGTGAAGCTTTCTTT,CASWGQGGEAFF
TRBD2,TRBJ2-5,TRBV5-6,.,TGTGCCAGCAGCTACCTAGCGGGAGGCATAGAGACCCAGTACTTC,CASSYLAGGIETQYF
TRBD2,TRBJ2-2,TRBV19,few,TGTGCCAGTAGTTCCCGACTAGCGGGAGGATACACCGGGGAGCTGTTTTTT,CASSSRLAGGYTGELFF
.,TRBJ1-1,TRBV5-3,.,TGTGCCAGAAGCCCGAGGACAGAGAGCATGAACACTGAAGCTTTCTTT,CARSPRTESMNTEAFF
TRBD1,TRBJ1-2,TRBV7-9,.,TGTGCCAGCAGCCCACCCCTGACAGGGTTGGGGAACTATGGCTACACCTTC,CASSPPLTGLGNYGYTF
TRBD2,TRBJ2-5,TRBV30,.,TGTGCCTTAGGACTAGCGGGCACTATTCAAGAGACCCAGTACTTC,CALGLAGTIQETQYF
.,TRBJ1-6,TRBV21-1,.,TGTGCCATCTACATGGACAGGGCACATAATTCACCCCTCCACTTT,CAIYMDRAHNSPLHF
.,TRBJ2-1,TRBV10-1,.,TGCGCCAGCACCCCAGGCGAGAACTCCTACAATGAGCAGTTCTTC,CASTPGENSYNEQFF
TRBD1,TRBJ1-2,TRBV11-2,.,TGTGCCAGCAGTTCCGGGACAGTCTATGGCTACACCTTC,CASSSGTVYGYTF
TRBD1,TRBJ2-1,TRBV2,.,TGTGCCAGCAGCGAGGGACAGGGGCCCTACAATGAGCAGTTCTTC,CASSEGQGPYNEQFF
.,TRBJ1-1,TRBV27,.,TGTGCCAGCAGTTCCCAACAGTTTTTCATGAACACTGAAGCTTTCTTT,CASSSQQFFMNTEAFF
.,TRBJ2-1,TRBV5-4,.,TGTGCCAGCAGCTTTAGCGGACGAAACAATGAGCAGTTCTTC,CASSFSGRNNEQFF